These T cell receptor beta chains were read from a single sample in a study of OX40 agonist ivuxolimab in advanced cancers. The data were produced by immunoSEQ multiplex PCR, yet TCRdb's version contains in-frame clones alone and is incomplete. The sample holds around 26,000 clones, 88% seen once. This material consisted of CD4+ or CD8+ T cells sorted from blood, taken in a trial of the OX40 agonist ivuxolimab. Source of these receptors: an adult with an advanced solid tumor such as melanoma, head and neck, liver or kidney cancer. The CDR3 runs from the conserved cysteine through the conserved F or W. D genes are given only for firm matches. Clone size is stated in some rows and not others, as once, few, many or a class when expanded.

clone_size d_call j_call v_call cdr3_aa cdr3_nt
once - TRBJ1-3 TRBV6-5 CASSYTGSGNTIYF TGTGCCAGCAGTTACACAGGATCTGGAAACACCATATATTTT
- - TRBJ2-1 TRBV6-5 CASSYSGGLYNEQFF TGTGCCAGCAGTTACTCGGGGGGTCTCTACAATGAGCAGTTCTTC
- - TRBJ1-1 TRBV2 CASSMGGREDTEAFF TGTGCCAGCAGCATGGGGGGGAGAGAGGACACTGAAGCTTTCTTT
- TRBD2 TRBJ2-7 TRBV6-6 CASSYSPAGGDEQYF TGTGCCAGCAGTTACTCGCCAGCGGGGGGAGACGAGCAGTACTTC
- TRBD1 TRBJ1-4 TRBV5-1 CASSPGQGSEKLFF TGCGCCAGCAGCCCGGGACAGGGGAGTGAAAAACTGTTTTTT
- TRBD2 TRBJ2-1 TRBV28 CASSRGGNEQFF TGTGCCAGCAGTCGGGGGGGCAATGAGCAGTTCTTC
once - TRBJ2-7 TRBV14 CASSQWVGSPEQYF TGTGCCAGCAGCCAATGGGTTGGAAGCCCCGAGCAGTACTTC
- TRBD1 TRBJ2-7 TRBV4-2 CASSQPDRGPREQYF TGTGCCAGCAGCCAACCGGACAGGGGGCCTAGGGAGCAGTACTTC
- - TRBJ1-1 TRBV6-5 CASSYGSTEAFF TGTGCCAGCAGTTACGGGTCTACTGAAGCTTTCTTT
few - TRBJ2-5 TRBV7-2 CASSSRAGRVGETQYF TGTGCCAGCAGCTCCAGGGCGGGCCGGGTTGGAGAGACCCAGTACTTC
- TRBD2 TRBJ2-3 TRBV5-1 CASSLSSGGITDTQYF TGCGCCAGCAGCTTGAGTAGCGGGGGGATCACAGATACGCAGTATTTT
once - TRBJ2-7 TRBV6-9 CASVYYEQYF TGTGCCAGCGTCTACTACGAGCAGTACTTC
- - TRBJ2-3 TRBV5-4 CASSLYIGTATDTQYF TGTGCCAGCAGCTTGTATATCGGGACGGCCACAGATACGCAGTATTTT
few TRBD2 TRBJ2-7 TRBV6-8 CASSETSGISYEQYF TGTGCCAGCAGTGAAACTAGCGGGATCTCCTACGAGCAGTACTTC
- TRBD1 TRBJ1-4 TRBV6-1 CASSEGTGFEKLFF TGTGCCAGCAGTGAAGGGACAGGGTTTGAAAAACTGTTTTTT
- - TRBJ1-2 TRBV5-6 CASSLVNLEGTSF TGTGCCAGCAGCTTGGTTAACTTGGAGGGTACCTCCTTC
- - TRBJ2-1 TRBV4-3 CASSFNYNEQFF TGCGCCAGCAGCTTTAACTACAATGAGCAGTTCTTC
- TRBD1 TRBJ2-1 TRBV27 CASKRDRGAYNEQFF TGTGCCAGCAAACGGGACAGGGGTGCCTACAATGAGCAGTTCTTC
- - TRBJ2-1 TRBV28 CASSPGAISYNEQFF TGTGCCAGCAGTCCAGGGGCCATTTCCTACAATGAGCAGTTCTTC
- TRBD2 TRBJ2-7 TRBV7-9 CASSRGGASEQYF TGTGCCAGCAGCCGCGGGGGAGCGTCCGAGCAGTACTTC
- - TRBJ2-7 TRBV7-8 CASSLGQGLYEQYF TGTGCCAGCAGCTTAGGACAGGGACTCTACGAGCAGTACTTC
- TRBD1 TRBJ2-7 TRBV7-3 CASREHRGPSYEQYF TGTGCCAGCAGGGAACACAGGGGGCCATCCTACGAGCAGTACTTC
- TRBD2 TRBJ2-7 TRBV19 CASSAASGRIYEQYF TGTGCCAGTAGTGCTGCTAGCGGGAGGATCTACGAGCAGTACTTC
- TRBD2 TRBJ2-7 TRBV4-2 CASSETSGISYEQYF TGTGCCAGCAGTGAAACTAGCGGGATCTCCTACGAGCAGTACTTC
once TRBD1 TRBJ2-3 TRBV6-5 CASSYSGGWGTDTQYF TGTGCCAGCAGTTACTCAGGGGGCTGGGGCACAGATACGCAGTATTTT
- TRBD1 TRBJ1-3 TRBV30 CAWSQGDRYPGNTIYF TGTGCCTGGAGTCAAGGGGACAGGTATCCTGGAAACACCATATATTTT
few TRBD2 TRBJ2-7 TRBV27 CAAGGFQSYEQYF TGTGCAGCCGGGGGGTTCCAATCCTACGAGCAGTACTTC
- TRBD2 TRBJ2-7 TRBV19 CASGGGREQYF TGTGCCTCGGGGGGAGGGCGCGAGCAGTACTTC
- - TRBJ2-1 TRBV14 CASSQRIEGQFF TGTGCCAGCAGCCAAAGAATCGAGGGGCAGTTCTTC
- - TRBJ2-7 TRBV28 CASSFSYEQYF TGTGCCAGCAGTTTCAGCTACGAGCAGTACTTC
- - TRBJ2-3 TRBV6-5 CASNQQEYDTQYF TGTGCCAGCAACCAACAAGAATATGATACGCAGTATTTT
- TRBD2 TRBJ2-3 TRBV27 CASSWGTSGDTDTQYF TGTGCCAGCAGTTGGGGGACTAGCGGGGACACAGATACGCAGTATTTT
- - TRBJ2-7 TRBV7-9 CASSPPARQPELYEQYF TGTGCCAGCAGCCCCCCGGCGCGTCAACCCGAACTCTACGAGCAGTACTTC
- TRBD2 TRBJ2-3 TRBV7-8 CASSLPRGLAGESSTDTQYF TGTGCCAGCAGCTTACCCCGCGGGTTAGCGGGAGAATCTAGCACAGATACGCAGTATTTT
- TRBD2 TRBJ2-7 TRBV11-3 CASSLGGTSGKRAAYEQYF TGTGCCAGCAGCTTAGGAGGGACTAGCGGGAAGAGAGCCGCCTACGAGCAGTACTTC
once TRBD2 TRBJ2-3 TRBV7-9 CASSARTSGGNTDTQYF TGTGCCAGCAGCGCCAGGACTAGCGGGGGGAACACAGATACGCAGTATTTT
- TRBD1 TRBJ2-1 TRBV7-6 CASSPDRASYNEQFF TGTGCCAGCAGCCCTGACAGGGCCTCCTACAATGAGCAGTTCTTC
- - TRBJ1-3 TRBV28 CASSWGVSSRNTIYF TGTGCCAGCAGTTGGGGGGTCTCGTCGCGAAACACCATATATTTT
- TRBD1 TRBJ2-5 TRBV10-2 CASGTGVFSGETQYF TGCGCTTCGGGGACAGGGGTCTTTTCGGGGGAGACCCAGTACTTC
- - TRBJ2-5 TRBV6-6 CASSFGTKGETQYF TGTGCCAGCAGTTTCGGCACAAAGGGTGAGACCCAGTACTTC
- - TRBJ2-1 TRBV7-9 CASSERLGDKEQFF TGTGCCAGCAGTGAGAGGCTCGGGGACAAAGAGCAGTTCTTC
- TRBD1 TRBJ2-2 TRBV7-3 CASSDNRGMNTGELFF TGTGCCAGCAGCGACAACAGGGGAATGAACACCGGGGAGCTGTTTTTT